This TCR beta chain was captured by sequencing in a study of identical twins. The CDR3 spans 14 residues. The trim removed 3 bases at V and 5 bases at J, leaving 3 bases unmatched. CDR1 and CDR2 from the germline V gene are SEHNR and FQNEAQ (reference sequence). This clonotype has more than one count but fewer than ten. TCRdb re-called the 5' RACE reads through MiXCR, storing one row per CDR3 protein. Of about 570,000 distinct CDR3 sequences listed, nearly 10% are singletons. These data also featured in a second study, about yellow fever vaccine responses in identical twins.

The gene calls are TRBV7-9 and TRBJ2-1; 8 nucleotides match TRBD2. This sequence was found in a young woman in good health. The sequenced sample was PBMCs. The CDR3 reads CASSFGTSDNEQFF. CDR3 sequence (DNA): TGTGCCAGCAGCTTCGGGACTAGTGACAATGAGCAGTTCTTC.